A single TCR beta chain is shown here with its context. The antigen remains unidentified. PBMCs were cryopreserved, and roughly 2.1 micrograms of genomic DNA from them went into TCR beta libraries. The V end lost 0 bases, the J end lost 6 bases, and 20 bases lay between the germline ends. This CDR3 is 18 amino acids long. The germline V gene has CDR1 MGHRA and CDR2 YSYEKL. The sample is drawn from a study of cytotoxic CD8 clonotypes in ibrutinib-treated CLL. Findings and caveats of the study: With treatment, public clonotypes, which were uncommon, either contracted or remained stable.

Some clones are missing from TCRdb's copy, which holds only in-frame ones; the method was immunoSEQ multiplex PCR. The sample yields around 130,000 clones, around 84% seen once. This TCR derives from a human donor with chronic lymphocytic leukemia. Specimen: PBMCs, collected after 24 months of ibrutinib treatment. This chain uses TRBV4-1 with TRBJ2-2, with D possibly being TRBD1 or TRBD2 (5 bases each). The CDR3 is CASSQDLTMAWGPGELFF. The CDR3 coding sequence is TGCGCCAGCAGCCAAGACCTGACTATGGCGTGGGGACCCGGGGAGCTGTTTTTT.